The T cell receptor (beta chain) described here comes from a study of monozygotic twins with cystic fibrosis. The data were produced by immunoSEQ multiplex PCR, yet TCRdb's version contains in-frame clones alone and is incomplete. The table lists approximately 24,000 clones, 96% of them singletons. The CDR3 has 16 residues. CDR1 is SGHRS and CDR2 is YFSETQ in the germline V gene. J lost 3 bases, V lost 3 bases, and 11 bases had no gene match. Material: blood. This TCR was recovered from a girl aged 2-10 years with cystic fibrosis. The chain couples TRBV5-1 to TRBJ1-2; 7 bases are shared with TRBD1. CDR3 sequence: CASSYKTGTEYYGYTF. CDR3 sequence (DNA): TGCGCCAGCAGCTACAAAACCGGGACAGAGTACTATGGCTACACCTTC.